The 29 T cell receptor beta chains reported below all come from one sample, sequenced in a study of T cell repertoires in ileal Crohn's disease. Time point of the sample: neoterminal ileum biopsy at postoperative endoscopy, about 6 months after surgery. TCRdb's table, derived via immunoSEQ multiplex PCR, lists solely in-frame clones and lacks some. The repertoire holds some 60,000 clones, with about 89% as singletons. Sequenced: ileal tissue. These receptors came from an adult with Crohn's disease.

The rearrangement links TRBV18 to TRBJ1-1; tentative D call: TRBD1 (6 bases). Germline lookup yields CDR1 KGHSH and CDR2 LQKENI. The CDR3 totals 15 residues. V lost 5 bases and J 0 bases, leaving 13 bases between the germline ends. The CDR3 region is CASSNLGGLNTEAFF. The CDR3 region has the DNA TGTGCCAGCTCAAACCTAGGGGGATTGAACACTGAAGCTTTCTTT.

This clone came up many times. The V and J genes are TRBV2 and TRBJ1-3; 8 bases map to TRBD1. Germline CDR1 is SNHLY and CDR2 is FYNNEI. The CDR3 totals 17 residues. The ends lost 9 bases at V and 0 bases at J; junction bases unmatched: 13. The chain's CDR3 is CARRAYQGAISGNTIYF. The CDR3 coding sequence is TGTGCCAGAAGAGCCTATCAGGGGGCGATCTCTGGAAACACCATATATTTT.

This chain connects TRBV27 to TRBJ1-5; D possibly corresponds to TRBD1 (6 bases). The CDR3 is 14 residues long. CDR1 MNHEY and CDR2 SMNVEV come from the germline V gene (reference sequence). The V end was cut by 5 bases, the J end by 5 bases, with 13 bases between. The CDR3 loop reads CASSPLDSDQPQHF. Written as DNA, the CDR3 is TGTGCCAGCAGTCCATTGGACAGCGATCAGCCCCAGCATTTT.

This rearrangement joins TRBV14 to TRBJ1-2; D might be TRBD1 (5 bases). Germline V gives CDR1 SGHDN, CDR2 FVKESK. The CDR3 is 13 amino acids. Trimming took off 1 base at V and 2 bases at J, with 5 bases between the two ends. As DNA, the CDR3 is TGTGCCAGCAGCCAAGGACAGAACTATGGCTACACCTTC. Translating it yields CASSQGQNYGYTF.

V and J are TRBV27 and TRBJ1-5; 9 bases line up with TRBD1. This CDR3 region has 13 residues. Germline-derived CDR1 and CDR2 are MNHEY and SMNVEV (reference sequence). The ends lost 8 bases at V and 5 bases at J; junction bases unmatched: 4. CDR3 sequence reads: CASGTGSHQPQHF. As DNA, the CDR3 is TGTGCCAGCGGGACAGGGTCTCATCAGCCCCAGCATTTT.

V usage is TRBV7-9 and J usage is TRBJ2-7; 9 nucleotides match TRBD1. The CDR3 runs 13 residues. Germline V lookup: CDR1 SEHNR, CDR2 FQNEAQ (reference sequence). Germline trimming cut 11 bases from V and 4 bases from J; bases unmatched to any gene: 9. CDR3 nucleotides: TGTGCCGGCGCTGGGACAGGGATGTACGAGCAGTACTTC. It codes for CAGAGTGMYEQYF.

The genes are TRBV4-3 and TRBJ1-5; 8 nucleotides agree with TRBD1. CDR1 and CDR2 from the germline V gene are LGHNA and YSLEER. This CDR3 is 14 amino acids long. Unmatched junction bases numbered 4, after V lost 4 bases and J lost 5 bases. The DNA for the CDR3 is TGCGCCAGCAGCCTTGGACAGGGTGATCAGCCCCAGCATTTT. It encodes CASSLGQGDQPQHF.

This clone came up once. The chain couples TRBV5-1 to TRBJ2-3, with a possible D match to TRBD2 (5 bases). The CDR3 contains 13 residues. Looked up from germline, CDR1 is SGHRS and CDR2 is YFSETQ. V was cut by 8 bases and J by 0 bases, with 10 bases left in between. CDR3: CASGSLSTDTQYF. The CDR3 DNA is TGCGCCAGTGGGAGCCTGAGCACAGATACGCAGTATTTT.

The V call is TRBV2, the J call TRBJ1-5; possible D gene TRBD1, 5 bases. Looked up from germline, CDR1 is SNHLY and CDR2 is FYNNEI. The germline V and J ends were trimmed by 5 bases and 7 bases, with 21 bases remaining between them. This CDR3 is built from 16 residues. CDR3 nucleotides: TGTGCCAGCAGTCCCGACGGCCTCCTGGGGGGACAGCCCCAGCATTTT. This codes for CASSPDGLLGGQPQHF.

The chain carries TRBV4-2 and TRBJ1-1; TRBD1 matches 7 bases. Germline CDR1 and CDR2: LGHNA and YNFKEQ. V lost 6 bases to trimming and J lost 3 bases; unmatched junction nucleotides: 4. CDR3 length equals 13 residues. The CDR3 coding sequence is TGTGCCAGCAGACATGACAGGGACACTGAAGCTTTCTTT. This translates into CASRHDRDTEAFF.

The chain uses TRBV19 and TRBJ2-3, with D possibly matching TRBD1 (6 bases). Germline assignment: CDR1 LNHDA and CDR2 SQIVND (reference sequence). V was clipped by 6 bases and J by 0 bases, with 13 bases between them. The CDR3 extends over 15 amino acids. This CDR3 is CASRPDTGSTDTQYF. In DNA form, the CDR3 reads TGTGCCAGTAGACCTGACACAGGGAGCACAGATACGCAGTATTTT.

V is TRBV5-5 and J is TRBJ2-3, with a tentative D call TRBD2 (6 bases). The V gene lost 5 bases and the J gene lost 0 bases, with 10 bases spanning the gap. This CDR3 contains 14 residues. The germline gives CDR1 SGHKS, CDR2 YYEKEE (reference sequence). The CDR3 coding sequence is TGTGCCAGCAGGTCGGGGGTTAGCACAGATACGCAGTATTTT. This translates into CASRSGVSTDTQYF.

The chain joins TRBV5-1 to TRBJ1-3; unclear D gene. The CDR3 loop spans 14 amino acids. CDR1 is SGHRS, CDR2 YFSETQ, per germline. V lost 0 bases and J lost 8, with 12 bases in between. The CDR3 nucleotides are TGCGCCAGCAGCTTGGTGTCCGGAGGACACACCATATATTTT. Amino acid sequence: CASSLVSGGHTIYF.

V and J are TRBV9 and TRBJ1-2; 10 bases agree with TRBD1. In germline, CDR1 is SGDLS, CDR2 YYNGEE. With 0 bases clipped from V and 3 bases from J, the junction kept 5 bases outside the gene matches. The CDR3 spans 16 residues. The CDR3 here is CASSVVGDRGDYGYTF. The DNA for the CDR3 is TGTGCCAGCAGCGTAGTAGGGGACAGGGGAGACTATGGCTACACCTTC.

The chain is built from TRBV6-1 and TRBJ1-5; D is undetermined. Germline CDR1 and CDR2: MNHNS and SASEGT. Trimming left V 6 bases short and J 7 bases short, with 16 bases between. The CDR3 contains 14 residues. The CDR3 region has the DNA TGTGCCAGCAGCCCGGGAGGTCGAGTACAGCCCCAGCATTTT. Its translation: CASSPGGRVQPQHF.

The chain carries TRBV5-1 and TRBJ2-1; the match to TRBD1 covers 8 bases. CDR1 is SGHRS and CDR2 is YFSETQ in the germline V gene. There are 13 residues in the CDR3. V lost 7 bases and J lost 8; bases outside the gene matches: 8. For the CDR3, the DNA is TGCGCCAGCTCCCAAACAGGGGGGCATGAGCAGTTCTTC. As protein: CASSQTGGHEQFF.

V is TRBV6-5 and J is TRBJ1-2; D is uncertain. V shed 6 bases and J shed 3 bases, with 5 bases lying between them. The CDR3 is 11 amino acids. From germline, CDR1 is MNHEY and CDR2 SVGAGI. Here the CDR3 DNA reads TGTGCCAGCAGGGACTACTATGGCTACACCTTC. Protein sequence: CASRDYYGYTF.

In its sample, this clone was seen once. This rearrangement joins TRBV13 to TRBJ2-7; tentatively, D is TRBD2 (6 bases). CDR1 is PRHDT, CDR2 FYEKMQ, per germline (reference sequence). The CDR3 sequence is 14 residues long. Trimming shortened V by 6 bases and J by 1 base, and 13 bases separated the two germline ends. The CDR3 DNA reads as TGTGCCAGCAGTCAAGGTGCGGGATCCTACGAGCAGTACGTC. Its protein product is CASSQGAGSYEQYV.

The DNA for the CDR3 is TGTGCCAGCCCTCCCCCGAGCGGGGGGCCCCCCTACGAGCAGTACGTC. Amino acids: CASPPPSGGPPYEQYV. The V call is TRBV7-4, the J call TRBJ2-7; 9 bases line up with TRBD2. J lost 2 bases, V lost 8 bases, and 13 bases had no gene match. The CDR3 is 16 amino acids. Germline V gives CDR1 SGHVT, CDR2 SQSDAQ.

The V call is TRBV7-7, the J call TRBJ2-5, with a possible D match to TRBD1 (6 bases). Between the trimmed V and J ends, which lost 4 bases and 4 bases, there was a span of 7 bases. Germline CDR1 SSHAT, CDR2 FNYEAQ (reference sequence). This CDR3 is built from 12 residues. This chain's CDR3 is CASSSRGETQYF. CDR3 nucleotides: TGTGCCAGCAGCTCCAGGGGAGAGACCCAGTACTTC. Based on the CDR3 plus reference TRBV7-7 and TRBJ2-5, the full variable domain is GAGVSQSPRYKVTKRGQDVTLRCDPISSHATLYWYQQALGQGPEFLTYFNYEAQPDKSGLPSDRFSAERPEGSISTLTIQRTEQRDSAMYRCASSSRGETQYFGPGTRLLVL.

The chain couples TRBV6-1 to TRBJ2-6; the D is unclear. Deletions cut 6 bases from V and 1 base from J, with 16 bases between. This CDR3 region has 17 residues. Germline CDR1 and CDR2: MNHNS and SASEGT. The DNA of the CDR3 is TGTGCCAGCAGCGAACAGACTTTCGAGTCTGGGGCCAACGTCCTGACTTTC. It is translated as CASSEQTFESGANVLTF.

This sequence joins TRBV9 and TRBJ2-5; 9 positions agree with TRBD1. V was clipped by 0 bases and J by 3 bases; unmatched bases: 3. CDR1 is SGDLS, CDR2 YYNGEE, per germline. There are 15 residues in the CDR3. CDR3 bases: TGTGCCAGCAGCGTAGCCGGGACAGGGAAAGAGACCCAGTACTTC. This codes for CASSVAGTGKETQYF.

The V call is TRBV14, the J call TRBJ2-5; D not certain. The CDR3 spans 14 residues. From germline, CDR1 is SGHDN and CDR2 FVKESK. Between the trimmed V and J ends, which lost 4 bases and 4 bases, there was a span of 13 bases. CDR3 region: CASSPRVGLETQYF. Written as DNA, the CDR3 is TGTGCCAGCAGCCCCCGGGTGGGTTTAGAGACCCAGTACTTC.

The rearrangement links TRBV11-2 to TRBJ2-1; the match to TRBD2 covers 7 bases. The germline gives CDR1 SGHAT, CDR2 FQNNGV. Unmatched junction bases numbered 12, after V lost 7 bases and J lost 0 bases. The CDR3 extends over 17 amino acids. Here the CDR3 reads CASNLRGRGSSYNEQFF. The CDR3 DNA follows: TGTGCCAGCAACCTAAGAGGGAGGGGAAGCTCCTACAATGAGCAGTTCTTC.

This chain joins TRBV11-1 and TRBJ2-6; D call uncertain. CDR3 length: 18 residues. Germline V gene sequence: CDR1 SGHAT, CDR2 FQDESV (reference sequence). V was shortened by 5 bases and J by 1 base, with 18 bases between the two germline ends. CDR3 DNA: TGTGCCAGCAGCATACACCATTCCGTCCAATCTGGGGCCAACGTCCTGACTTTC. This encodes CASSIHHSVQSGANVLTF.

The genes are TRBV5-6 and TRBJ2-5; possible D gene TRBD1, 6 bases. Germline CDR1 is SGHDT and CDR2 is YYEEEE. This CDR3 comprises 14 residues. The V gene lost 2 bases and the J gene lost 4 bases, with 12 bases spanning the gap. The CDR3 is CASSFQGSRETQYF. The CDR3 region has the DNA TGTGCCAGCAGCTTTCAGGGGTCCCGAGAGACCCAGTACTTC.

This clone turned up a few times. The V gene is TRBV7-8, the J gene TRBJ1-3, with a weak D call TRBD1 (5 bases). The germline V gene has CDR1 SGHVS and CDR2 FQNEAQ. The CDR3 extends over 16 amino acids. The V end lost 5 bases, the J end lost 0 bases, and 14 bases lay between the germline ends. This CDR3 is CASSLGLPTSGNTIYF. Here the CDR3 DNA reads TGTGCCAGCAGCCTGGGACTTCCTACCTCTGGAAACACCATATATTTT.

This clone has only a few counts. CDR3 sequence reads: CASSALTGDSQPQHF. Here the CDR3 DNA reads TGTGCCAGCAGTGCACTCACAGGGGACAGTCAGCCCCAGCATTTT. The chain has TRBV6-1 and TRBJ1-5, with 7 bases that match TRBD1. Losses at the gene ends were 4 bases for V and 6 bases for J; bases not matched to a gene: 9. Germline CDR1 reads MNHNS; CDR2 reads SASEGT. The CDR3 loop spans 15 amino acids.

The chain combines TRBV28 with TRBJ1-2; D unclear. V gave up 4 bases and J gave up 3 bases, with 15 bases separating them. The length of the CDR3 is 15 residues. In germline, CDR1 is MDHEN, CDR2 SYDVKM. The CDR3 sequence: CASSSPTGWHYGYTF. The CDR3 DNA is TGTGCCAGCAGTTCCCCGACGGGTTGGCACTATGGCTACACCTTC.